Described below is a single T cell receptor (beta chain) sequence and its context. Trimming shortened V by 5 bases and J by 0 bases, and 13 bases separated the two germline ends. CDR1 is LNHDA, CDR2 SQIVND, per germline (reference sequence). The CDR3 runs to 15 residues. The data stem from a study of blood T cell repertoires in COVID-19. The repertoire was sequenced with immunoSEQ multiplex PCR; TCRdb's copy has only in-frame clones and lacks some. Of roughly 73,000 clones detected, about 88% appear once; the ten largest clones hold roughly 3.9%. This sequence was found in a man in his 70s with active COVID-19. The chain recombines TRBV19 with TRBJ2-5; D call uncertain. The sample taken for sequencing was peripheral blood. The CDR3 nucleotides read TGTGCCAGTAGTGGGCAGGCCACGTACCAAGAGACCCAGTACTTC. Its protein is CASSGQATYQETQYF.